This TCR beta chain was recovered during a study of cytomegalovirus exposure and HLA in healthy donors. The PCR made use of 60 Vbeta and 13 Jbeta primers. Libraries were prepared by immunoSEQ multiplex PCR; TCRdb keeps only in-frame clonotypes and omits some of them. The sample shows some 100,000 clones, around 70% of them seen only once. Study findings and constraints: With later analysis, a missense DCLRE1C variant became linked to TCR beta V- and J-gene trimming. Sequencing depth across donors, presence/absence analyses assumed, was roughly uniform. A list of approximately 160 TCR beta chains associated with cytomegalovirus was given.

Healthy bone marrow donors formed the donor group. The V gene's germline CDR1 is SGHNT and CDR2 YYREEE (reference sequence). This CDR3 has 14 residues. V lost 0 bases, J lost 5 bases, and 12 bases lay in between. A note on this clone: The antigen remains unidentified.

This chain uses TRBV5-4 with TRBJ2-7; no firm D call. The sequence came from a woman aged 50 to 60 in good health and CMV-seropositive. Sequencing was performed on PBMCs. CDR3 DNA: TGTGCCAGCAGCTTGGACAGATCAAACGACGAGCAGTACTTC. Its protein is CASSLDRSNDEQYF. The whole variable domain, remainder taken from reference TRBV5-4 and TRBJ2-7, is ETGVTQSPTHLIKTRGQQVTLRCSSQSGHNTVSWYQQALGQGPQFIFQYYREEENGRGNFPPRFSGLQFPNYSSELNVNALELDDSALYLCASSLDRSNDEQYFGPGTRLTVT.